The clone carrying this TCR beta chain was found a few times. Clones were sequenced by immunoSEQ multiplex PCR, and TCRdb holds only the in-frame ones, with some missing. Of 400,000 to 550,000 clones listed, roughly 85% were seen once; the top ten hold roughly 12%. The data derive from a study of shared clonotypes between healthy human individuals. Losses at the gene ends were 5 bases for V and 5 bases for J; bases not matched to a gene: 5. Looked up from germline, CDR1 is SGHNT and CDR2 is YENEEA. The CDR3 spans 14 residues. The rearrangement joins TRBV11-3 to TRBJ2-7, with 11 bases lining up with TRBD1. Source material: PBMCs. The sequence was obtained from a woman between 35 and 50 years old in good health. Some clones in this sample may be carry-over from other donors' samples. CDR3 DNA: TGTGCCAGCAGCCGAGGACAGGGGGCCGACGAGCAGTACTTC. The encoded protein is CASSRGQGADEQYF.